Listed below are T cell receptor beta chains from one sample, sequenced in a study of blood T cell repertoires in COVID-19. Libraries were prepared by immunoSEQ multiplex PCR; TCRdb keeps only in-frame clonotypes and omits some of them. The data hold approximately 200,000 clones, with around 87% observed a single time. The sample taken for sequencing was PBMCs or T cells enriched from blood (not recorded which). Receptors were obtained from a man younger than 40 in a cohort exposed to, infected with or recovered from COVID-19 (not recorded which). Each CDR3 is given with its conserved first and last residue. D genes are given only for firm matches. Clone sizes are given selectively: once, few, many, or a class where the clone is expanded.

D gene: TRBD2
clone size: .
V gene: TRBV24-1
J gene: TRBJ2-4
CDR3 length: 18
CDR3 protein: CATSDGGLAGGQGGIQYF
CDR3 DNA: TGTGCCACCAGTGACGGAGGACTAGCGGGAGGCCAAGGGGGCATTCAGTACTTC

D gene: TRBD1
clone size: few
V gene: TRBV15
J gene: TRBJ2-1
CDR3 length: 16
CDR3 protein: CATSRLGQGGYNEQFF
CDR3 DNA: TGTGCCACCAGCAGACTTGGACAGGGAGGCTACAATGAGCAGTTCTTC

D gene: .
clone size: once
V gene: TRBV5-1
J gene: TRBJ2-5
CDR3 length: 15
CDR3 protein: CASSGLTGLGETQYF
CDR3 DNA: TGCGCCAGCAGCGGGTTAACAGGGCTGGGAGAGACCCAGTACTTC

D gene: TRBD2
clone size: .
V gene: TRBV5-1
J gene: TRBJ2-1
CDR3 length: 15
CDR3 protein: CASHGREGPYNEQFF
CDR3 DNA: TGCGCCAGCCACGGGCGGGAGGGCCCCTACAATGAGCAGTTCTTC

D gene: TRBD2
clone size: .
V gene: TRBV9
J gene: TRBJ2-5
CDR3 length: 15
CDR3 protein: CASSVGGSRFETQYF
CDR3 DNA: TGTGCCAGCAGCGTAGGCGGGAGTCGATTTGAGACCCAGTACTTC

D gene: .
clone size: .
V gene: TRBV18
J gene: TRBJ2-1
CDR3 length: 12
CDR3 protein: CASSPLGDEQFF
CDR3 DNA: TGTGCCAGCTCACCATTAGGGGATGAGCAGTTCTTC

D gene: TRBD1
clone size: once
V gene: TRBV27
J gene: TRBJ2-7
CDR3 length: 15
CDR3 protein: CASSRDRVVSYEQYF
CDR3 DNA: TGTGCCAGCAGCCGTGACAGGGTTGTCTCCTACGAGCAGTACTTC

D gene: TRBD2
clone size: .
V gene: TRBV9
J gene: TRBJ2-7
CDR3 length: 15
CDR3 protein: CASSVVAGGFYEQYF
CDR3 DNA: TGTGCCAGCAGCGTAGTTGCGGGAGGATTTTACGAGCAGTACTTC

D gene: .
clone size: .
V gene: TRBV6-5
J gene: TRBJ2-7
CDR3 length: 15
CDR3 protein: CASSYEAGGTYEQYF
CDR3 DNA: TGTGCCAGCAGTTACGAGGCAGGCGGGACCTACGAGCAGTACTTC

D gene: TRBD2
clone size: .
V gene: TRBV11-2
J gene: TRBJ2-1
CDR3 length: 12
CDR3 protein: CASSPLAWGQFF
CDR3 DNA: TGTGCCAGCAGCCCACTAGCGTGGGGGCAGTTCTTC

D gene: TRBD2
clone size: .
V gene: TRBV7-8
J gene: TRBJ2-5
CDR3 length: 17
CDR3 protein: CASSRRGRAIGQETQYF
CDR3 DNA: TGTGCCAGCAGCCGCCGGGGGAGGGCCATCGGGCAAGAGACCCAGTACTTC

D gene: .
clone size: .
V gene: TRBV15
J gene: TRBJ1-4
CDR3 length: 16
CDR3 protein: CATSRAITVQGEKLFF
CDR3 DNA: TGTGCCACCAGCAGGGCAATAACGGTCCAGGGTGAAAAACTGTTTTTT

D gene: TRBD1
clone size: .
V gene: TRBV28
J gene: TRBJ1-4
CDR3 length: 15
CDR3 protein: CASRAGTGVSEKLFF
CDR3 DNA: TGTGCCAGCAGGGCCGGGACAGGGGTGAGTGAAAAACTGTTTTTT

D gene: TRBD1
clone size: many
V gene: TRBV7-9
J gene: TRBJ2-4
CDR3 length: 18
CDR3 protein: CASSLGGQGGRWENIQYF
CDR3 DNA: TGTGCCAGCAGCTTAGGGGGACAGGGCGGACGGTGGGAAAACATTCAGTACTTC

D gene: .
clone size: .
V gene: TRBV4-3
J gene: TRBJ2-2
CDR3 length: 17
CDR3 protein: CASSQEDGGTNTGELFF
CDR3 DNA: TGCGCCAGCAGCCAAGAGGACGGCGGGACCAACACCGGGGAGCTGTTTTTT

D gene: .
clone size: .
V gene: TRBV11-3
J gene: TRBJ2-1
CDR3 length: 17
CDR3 protein: CASSLDTVTSSYNEQFF
CDR3 DNA: TGTGCCAGCAGCTTAGATACGGTAACTAGCTCCTACAATGAGCAGTTCTTC

D gene: .
clone size: .
V gene: TRBV19
J gene: TRBJ1-5
CDR3 length: 15
CDR3 protein: CASSIGRGLNQPQHF
CDR3 DNA: TGTGCCAGTAGTATCGGGAGGGGCTTAAATCAGCCCCAGCATTTT

D gene: .
clone size: .
V gene: TRBV6-1
J gene: TRBJ1-5
CDR3 length: 12
CDR3 protein: CASSDGGKAQHF
CDR3 DNA: TGTGCCAGCAGTGATGGAGGTAAGGCCCAGCATTTT

D gene: .
clone size: .
V gene: TRBV5-4
J gene: TRBJ2-7
CDR3 length: 14
CDR3 protein: CASSLRGSTYEQYF
CDR3 DNA: TGTGCCAGCAGCTTGAGAGGCAGCACCTACGAGCAGTACTTC

D gene: TRBD2
clone size: .
V gene: TRBV7-3
J gene: TRBJ2-2
CDR3 length: 15
CDR3 protein: CASSHSSGGTGELFF
CDR3 DNA: TGTGCCAGCAGCCATTCTAGCGGAGGCACCGGGGAGCTGTTTTTT

D gene: TRBD2
clone size: .
V gene: TRBV9
J gene: TRBJ2-1
CDR3 length: 21
CDR3 protein: CASSVVAGLAGYHDSYNEQFF
CDR3 DNA: TGTGCCAGCAGCGTAGTCGCGGGACTAGCGGGCTACCATGACTCCTACAATGAGCAGTTCTTC

D gene: .
clone size: .
V gene: TRBV6-6
J gene: TRBJ2-2
CDR3 length: 14
CDR3 protein: CASSRYILSGELFF
CDR3 DNA: TGTGCCAGCAGTCGCTATATTTTGTCCGGGGAGCTGTTTTTT

D gene: .
clone size: .
V gene: TRBV6-2/TRBV6-3
J gene: TRBJ2-1
CDR3 length: 14
CDR3 protein: CASSFPGFHNEQFF
CDR3 DNA: TGTGCCAGCAGTTTTCCGGGATTTCACAATGAGCAGTTCTTC

D gene: TRBD2
clone size: .
V gene: TRBV7-8
J gene: TRBJ2-1
CDR3 length: 14
CDR3 protein: CASSLGLAGEEQFF
CDR3 DNA: TGTGCCAGCAGCCTGGGACTAGCGGGAGAGGAGCAGTTCTTC

D gene: .
clone size: .
V gene: TRBV15
J gene: TRBJ1-2
CDR3 length: 13
CDR3 protein: CATSSTQSYGYTF
CDR3 DNA: TGTGCCACCAGCAGTACACAATCTTACGGCTACACCTTC

D gene: .
clone size: .
V gene: TRBV3-1/TRBV3-2
J gene: TRBJ1-6
CDR3 length: 14
CDR3 protein: CASSQIDSNSPLHF
CDR3 DNA: TGTGCCAGCAGCCAAATTGACAGTAATTCACCCCTCCACTTT

D gene: .
clone size: .
V gene: TRBV7-8
J gene: TRBJ2-7
CDR3 length: 16
CDR3 protein: CASSPRGGRETYEQYF
CDR3 DNA: TGTGCCAGCAGCCCTAGAGGGGGGCGGGAGACCTACGAGCAGTACTTC

D gene: .
clone size: .
V gene: TRBV19
J gene: TRBJ1-5
CDR3 length: 16
CDR3 protein: CASSIGQGRGNQPQHF
CDR3 DNA: TGTGCCAGTAGTATTGGTCAGGGGCGCGGCAATCAGCCCCAGCATTTT

D gene: TRBD2
clone size: .
V gene: TRBV4-1
J gene: TRBJ2-7
CDR3 length: 17
CDR3 protein: CASSQDSSGRAVYEQYF
CDR3 DNA: TGCGCCAGCAGCCAAGATAGTAGCGGGAGGGCCGTCTACGAGCAGTACTTC

D gene: TRBD1
clone size: .
V gene: TRBV6-5
J gene: TRBJ1-5
CDR3 length: 15
CDR3 protein: CASRAQGNFNQPQHF
CDR3 DNA: TGTGCCAGCAGGGCACAGGGGAATTTCAATCAGCCCCAGCATTTT

D gene: .
clone size: .
V gene: TRBV6-5
J gene: TRBJ2-7
CDR3 length: 16
CDR3 protein: CASSYSWGDRTYEQYF
CDR3 DNA: TGTGCCAGCAGTTACTCCTGGGGGGACCGCACCTACGAGCAGTACTTC

D gene: TRBD1
clone size: .
V gene: TRBV19
J gene: TRBJ1-5
CDR3 length: 15
CDR3 protein: CASSSRTGTNQPQHF
CDR3 DNA: TGTGCCAGTAGTTCTAGGACAGGGACAAATCAGCCCCAGCATTTT

D gene: .
clone size: .
V gene: TRBV27
J gene: TRBJ2-7
CDR3 length: 16
CDR3 protein: CASSSDGNNAFYEQYF
CDR3 DNA: TGTGCCAGCAGTTCCGACGGGAATAACGCATTCTACGAGCAGTACTTC

D gene: .
clone size: .
V gene: TRBV27
J gene: TRBJ2-5
CDR3 length: 17
CDR3 protein: CASSSLGIRGTGETQYF
CDR3 DNA: TGTGCCAGCAGTTCTTTGGGGATTCGGGGGACTGGGGAGACCCAGTACTTC

D gene: .
clone size: .
V gene: TRBV5-4
J gene: TRBJ2-7
CDR3 length: 15
CDR3 protein: CASSLAGGDLGEQYF
CDR3 DNA: TGTGCCAGCAGCTTGGCCGGCGGGGACCTAGGCGAGCAGTACTTC

D gene: TRBD2
clone size: .
V gene: TRBV11-3
J gene: TRBJ2-1
CDR3 length: 16
CDR3 protein: CASSPGTSGRGNEQFF
CDR3 DNA: TGTGCCAGCAGCCCGGGGACTAGCGGGAGGGGGAATGAGCAGTTCTTC

D gene: TRBD1
clone size: .
V gene: TRBV4-2
J gene: TRBJ1-1
CDR3 length: 13
CDR3 protein: CASSQGGTGVAFF
CDR3 DNA: TGTGCCAGCAGCCAAGGGGGGACAGGGGTAGCTTTCTTT

D gene: .
clone size: few
V gene: TRBV7-3
J gene: TRBJ2-1
CDR3 length: 15
CDR3 protein: CASNGARACCYEQFF
CDR3 DNA: TGTGCCAGTAACGGAGCCAGGGCCTGCTGTTATGAGCAGTTCTTC

D gene: .
clone size: .
V gene: TRBV6-1
J gene: TRBJ1-6
CDR3 length: 14
CDR3 protein: CASSEGTGNSPLHF
CDR3 DNA: TGTGCCAGCAGTGAAGGAACCGGTAATTCACCCCTCCACTTT

D gene: .
clone size: .
V gene: TRBV7-2
J gene: TRBJ2-1
CDR3 length: 14
CDR3 protein: CASSSPPPQAEQFF
CDR3 DNA: TGTGCCAGCAGCTCGCCGCCCCCCCAAGCTGAGCAGTTCTTC

D gene: .
clone size: .
V gene: TRBV4-2
J gene: TRBJ1-5
CDR3 length: 15
CDR3 protein: CASSQSGTPNQPQHF
CDR3 DNA: TGTGCCAGCAGCCAATCAGGGACTCCTAATCAGCCCCAGCATTTT

D gene: TRBD1
clone size: .
V gene: TRBV5-6
J gene: TRBJ1-5
CDR3 length: 16
CDR3 protein: CASSQRTGTAYQPQHF
CDR3 DNA: TGTGCCAGCAGCCAACGAACCGGGACAGCCTATCAGCCCCAGCATTTT

D gene: .
clone size: .
V gene: TRBV28
J gene: TRBJ1-4
CDR3 length: 15
CDR3 protein: CASSPPGLNNEKLFF
CDR3 DNA: TGTGCCAGCAGTCCTCCGGGACTGAATAATGAAAAACTGTTTTTT

D gene: TRBD1
clone size: few
V gene: TRBV24-1
J gene: TRBJ2-1
CDR3 length: 19
CDR3 protein: CATSGGQGVRPSSYNEQFF
CDR3 DNA: TGTGCCACCAGTGGGGGACAGGGGGTCCGCCCTAGCTCCTACAATGAGCAGTTCTTC

D gene: .
clone size: .
V gene: TRBV24-1
J gene: TRBJ2-2
CDR3 length: 19
CDR3 protein: CATSDSPGGDTSNTGELFF
CDR3 DNA: TGTGCCACCAGTGATTCCCCCGGAGGCGATACCTCCAACACCGGGGAGCTGTTTTTT

D gene: .
clone size: .
V gene: TRBV19
J gene: TRBJ2-2
CDR3 length: 15
CDR3 protein: CASSILTANTGELFF
CDR3 DNA: TGTGCCAGTAGTATCCTCACAGCGAACACCGGGGAGCTGTTTTTT